The 26 T cell receptor beta chains listed next were all sequenced from one sample in a study of T cell repertoires in cytomegalovirus infection. No cognate antigen is known for these TCRs. One entry per CDR3 protein, called by TCRdb with MiXCR from the reads. The data show some 270,000 distinct CDR3 sequences, about 20% seen once. Sample: cultured PBMCs, taken from culture after CMV antigen stimulation. These receptors came from a human donor in good health (CMV status not recorded). Some clones in this sample may be carry-over from other donors' samples.

As for this clonotype: A much more abundant neighbour one base away suggests this may be a read error. The V and J genes are TRBV6-2 or TRBV6-3 and TRBJ2-7; the match to TRBD1 covers 9 bases. The CDR3 runs to 15 residues. V lost 2 bases, J lost 2 bases, and 4 bases stayed unmatched. The germline CDR1 and CDR2 sequences are MNHEY and SVGEGT. DNA of the CDR3: TGTGCCAGCAGTTACGGGACAGGGACTGCCTACGAGCAGTACTTC. As protein: CASSYGTGTAYEQYF.

There are a few counts of this clonotype. The rearrangement joins TRBV6-2 or TRBV6-3 to TRBJ2-2; D may be TRBD1 or TRBD2 (5 bases each). The CDR3 consists of 14 residues. CDR1 and CDR2 from the germline V gene are MNHEY and SVGEGT. Trimming removed 4 bases from V and 5 bases from J, with 11 bases in between. This CDR3 is CASSFGTATGELFF. As DNA, the CDR3 is TGTGCCAGCAGTTTTGGGACGGCAACCGGGGAGCTGTTTTTT.

This clonotype appeared many times. V and J are TRBV5-4 and TRBJ2-1, with TRBD2 identical over 11 bases. Germline lookup yields CDR1 SGHNT and CDR2 YYREEE (reference sequence). The junction had 4 bases not matched to a gene; V was cut back by 5 bases and J by 3 bases. The CDR3 spans 15 residues. The CDR3 DNA follows: TGTGCCAGCAGTTTAGGGACTAGCGGCTACAATGAGCAGTTCTTC. Amino acids: CASSLGTSGYNEQFF.

This clonotype was counted a few times. The V call is TRBV28, the J call TRBJ2-5, with D possibly matching TRBD2 (6 bases). Per the germline V gene, CDR1 is MDHEN and CDR2 is SYDVKM. The CDR3 spans 12 residues. V was shortened by 6 bases and J by 4 bases, with 9 bases between the two germline ends. The CDR3 spells CASRPGGETQYF. CDR3 coding DNA: TGTGCCAGCAGACCCGGGGGAGAGACCCAGTACTTC.

The chain has TRBV2 and TRBJ1-5; no clear D. This CDR3 is 16 amino acids long. Germline CDR1 SNHLY, CDR2 FYNNEI. The germline V and J ends were trimmed by 3 bases and 2 bases, with 14 bases remaining between them. This CDR3 is CASSDGVTMGNQPQHF. For the CDR3, the DNA is TGTGCCAGCAGTGATGGGGTTACGATGGGCAATCAGCCCCAGCATTTT.

This chain connects TRBV4-2 to TRBJ2-1, with 7 bases that match TRBD2. The J segment lost 0 bases and the V segment lost 2 bases, leaving 7 bases of the junction unmatched. The germline gives CDR1 LGHNA, CDR2 YNFKEQ. This CDR3 is 17 amino acids long. The CDR3 nucleotides read TGTGCCAGCAGCCAAAGCGAGCGGGGCAACTCCTACAATGAGCAGTTCTTC. Protein sequence: CASSQSERGNSYNEQFF.

A few counts support this clonotype. CDR3 nucleotide sequence: TGCGCCAGCAGCCAAGATCACGGGATAAGGGCAGATACGCAGTATTTT. As protein: CASSQDHGIRADTQYF. The rearrangement uses TRBV4-1 and TRBJ2-3; perhaps TRBD2 as D (5 bases). V lost 0 bases, J lost 4 bases, and 14 bases lay in between. The V gene's germline CDR1 is MGHRA and CDR2 YSYEKL. This CDR3 contains 16 residues.

This clonotype was picked up many times. The J gene is TRBJ2-2, the V gene TRBV7-6, with 11 bases identical to TRBD1. The CDR3 contains 15 residues. V lost 5 bases to trimming and J lost 5 bases; unmatched junction nucleotides: 4. Per germline, CDR1 SGHVS and CDR2 FNYEAQ. The DNA of the CDR3 is TGTGCCAGCAGCGCCGGGACAGGGGGGACCGGGGAGCTGTTTTTT. Its translation is CASSAGTGGTGELFF.

This clonotype was observed a handful of times. This chain joins TRBV10-3 and TRBJ2-5, with D perhaps matching TRBD1 or TRBD2 (5 bases each). The CDR3 runs to 12 residues. Germline CDR1 and CDR2: ENHRY and SYGVKD. Deletions cut 11 bases from V and 2 bases from J, with 12 bases between. In nucleotides, the CDR3 is TGTGCCGGGGGTCCTAGTCAAGAGACCCAGTACTTC. As protein: CAGGPSQETQYF.

The V gene is TRBV20-1, the J gene TRBJ1-3; D might be TRBD1 (5 bases). Germline values: CDR1 DFQATT, CDR2 SNEGSKA (reference sequence). This CDR3 is built from 13 residues. V gave up 3 bases and J gave up 4 bases, with 10 bases separating them. The CDR3 sequence: CSASRGAGNTIYF. CDR3 nucleotide sequence: TGCAGTGCTAGTCGAGGGGCGGGAAACACCATATATTTT.

This clonotype appeared a few times. The chain employs TRBV6-2 or TRBV6-3 and TRBJ2-3; perhaps D is TRBD1 or TRBD2 (6 bases each). V was pared by 5 bases and J by 0 bases, with 21 bases between. Germline values: CDR1 MNHEY, CDR2 SVGEGT. The CDR3 runs to 18 residues. The CDR3 spells CASSRRGERISSTDTQYF. CDR3 sequence (DNA): TGTGCCAGCAGTCGTAGGGGGGAGCGGATCTCTAGCACAGATACGCAGTATTTT.

This clonotype occurred a few times. The CDR3 reads CSARKAGDTQYF. CDR3 coding DNA: TGCAGTGCTAGAAAGGCGGGGGATACGCAGTATTTT. V and J are TRBV20-1 and TRBJ2-3, with D tentatively TRBD2 (6 bases). V was trimmed by 2 bases and J by 6 bases, leaving 9 bases between them. The CDR3 has 12 amino acids. CDR1 and CDR2 (germline): DFQATT, SNEGSKA (reference sequence).

The rearrangement links TRBV28 to TRBJ2-2, with D perhaps matching TRBD2 (6 bases). Trimming cost V 6 bases and J 4 bases, with 18 bases left between them. Germline CDR1 MDHEN, CDR2 SYDVKM. The CDR3 runs 16 residues. Here the CDR3 reads CASRHPGGVGTGELFF. The CDR3 DNA is TGTGCCAGCAGACACCCTGGCGGGGTGGGCACCGGGGAGCTGTTTTTT.

About this clonotype itself: The junction shows a germline mismatch at one end, possibly a read error. The chain recombines TRBV5-3 with TRBJ1-2, with D perhaps TRBD1 (5 bases). TRBV5-3 is marked as an open reading frame, function uncertain. This CDR3 comprises 14 residues. The CDR3 reads CASSSGHANYGYTF. CDR3 bases: TGTGCCAGCAGCTCGGGGCACGCTAACTATGGCTACACCTTC.

This clonotype occurred a few times. The rearrangement joins TRBV7-2 to TRBJ2-7, with D perhaps matching TRBD2 (6 bases). V was trimmed by 0 bases and J by 2 bases, leaving 8 bases between them. Germline-derived CDR1 and CDR2 are SGHTA and FQGNSA. The CDR3 length is 14 residues. In DNA form, the CDR3 reads TGTGCCAGCAGCTTAGCGCCGGGAGCCTACGAGCAGTACGTC. It specifies CASSLAPGAYEQYV.

This clonotype was counted at least ten times. The rearrangement joins TRBV7-2 to TRBJ1-1; 12 positions agree with TRBD1. The CDR3 has 17 residues. Germline-derived CDR1 and CDR2 are SGHTA and FQGNSA. V dropped 0 bases and J dropped 7; count of bases not matched to a gene: 9. CDR3 bases: TGTGCCAGCAGCTTAGCACCGGGACAGGGGGCTCAAAATGAAGCTTTCTTT. It yields the protein CASSLAPGQGAQNEAFF. Using reference TRBV7-2 and TRBJ1-1 for the parts outside the CDR3, the full variable domain is GAGVSQSPSNKVTEKGKDVELRCDPISGHTALYWYRQSLGQGLEFLIYFQGNSAPDKSGLPSDRFSAERTGGSVSTLTIQRTQQEDSAVYLCASSLAPGQGAQNEAFFGQGTRLTVV.

This clonotype has just a few counts. V usage is TRBV19 and J usage is TRBJ2-3; 7 bases fit TRBD2. Unmatched junction bases numbered 4, after V lost 4 bases and J lost 3 bases. The CDR3 is made up of 14 amino acids. CDR1 LNHDA and CDR2 SQIVND come from the germline V gene (reference sequence). CDR3 nucleotides: TGTGCCAGTAGTAGACTAGCAAGAACAGATACGCAGTATTTT. This codes for CASSRLARTDTQYF. The full variable domain, its missing parts supplied by reference TRBV19 and TRBJ2-3, is DGGITQSPKYLFRKEGQNVTLSCEQNLNHDAMYWYRQDPGQGLRLIYYSQIVNDFQKGDIAEGYSVSREKKESFPLTVTSAQKNPTAFYLCASSRLARTDTQYFGPGTRLTVL.

This clonotype came up many times. The rearrangement joins TRBV4-1 to TRBJ2-7; no definite D call. The CDR3 loop spans 14 amino acids. Germline CDR1 MGHRA, CDR2 YSYEKL. The ends were cut back, 3 bases at V and 5 bases at J, with 14 bases in the middle. CDR3 amino acids: CASSQTAISHEQYF. As DNA, the CDR3 is TGCGCCAGCAGCCAGACTGCCATAAGCCACGAGCAGTACTTC.

The V call is TRBV6-4, the J call TRBJ2-3; TRBD2 is a possible D gene (5 bases). Germline V gene lookup returns CDR1 MRHNA and CDR2 SNTAGT. The CDR3 spans 15 residues. V lost 6 bases to trimming and J lost 4 bases, with 17 bases between them. The CDR3 loop is CASSPSSSISDTQYF. CDR3 in DNA: TGTGCCAGCAGCCCCTCTAGCAGTATATCAGATACGCAGTATTTT.

This chain links TRBV29-1 with TRBJ2-7, with TRBD2 identical over 8 bases. Germline CDR1 SQVTM, CDR2 ANQGSEA. The CDR3 loop spans 14 amino acids. Losses at the gene ends were 7 bases for V and 6 bases for J; bases not matched to a gene: 14. The CDR3 region is CSAGPAGGLGEQYF. The CDR3 nucleotides are TGCAGCGCCGGTCCGGCGGGAGGTTTAGGCGAGCAGTACTTC.

The J gene is TRBJ2-3, the V gene TRBV6-1; D is unresolved. Germline-derived CDR1 and CDR2 are MNHNS and SASEGT. This CDR3 region has 14 residues. V lost 0 bases and J 4 bases, leaving 8 bases between the germline ends. CDR3 region: CASSEAVAPDTQYF. CDR3 coding DNA: TGTGCCAGCAGTGAAGCGGTGGCCCCAGATACGCAGTATTTT.

This clonotype was counted many times. This chain uses TRBV11-2 with TRBJ1-3; D is perhaps TRBD1 (5 bases). The CDR3 contains 14 residues. The V end lost 3 bases, the J end lost 4 bases, and 10 bases lay between the germline ends. Germline values: CDR1 SGHAT, CDR2 FQNNGV. Here the CDR3 DNA reads TGTGCCAGCAGCTTTCGGGGGAACGGAAACACCATATATTTT. This encodes CASSFRGNGNTIYF.

This chain connects TRBV27 to TRBJ2-5, with D perhaps being TRBD1 or TRBD2 (5 bases each). The V end was cut by 6 bases, the J end by 1 base, with 9 bases between. This CDR3 region has 13 residues. Germline CDR1 and CDR2: MNHEY and SMNVEV (reference sequence). This CDR3 is CASRTGRQETQYF. The CDR3 nucleotides read TGTGCCAGCAGGACGGGACGCCAAGAGACCCAGTACTTC.

The V and J genes are TRBV20-1 and TRBJ1-2; D is unclear. The germline V gene encodes CDR1 DFQATT and CDR2 SNEGSKA (reference sequence). This CDR3 has 12 residues. The V end lost 6 bases, the J end lost 4 bases, and 12 bases lay between the germline ends. CDR3 amino acids: CSARRGPYGYTF. The DNA for the CDR3 is TGCAGTGCCCGCCGCGGTCCCTATGGCTACACCTTC.

This clonotype was detected a few times. The chain combines TRBV27 with TRBJ1-1; 8 bases are shared with TRBD1. The trim removed 4 bases at V and 0 bases at J, leaving 16 bases unmatched. CDR3 length equals 19 residues. Germline lookup yields CDR1 MNHEY and CDR2 SMNVEV (reference sequence). CDR3 nucleotide sequence: TGTGCCAGCAGTTACATATCCGGGACAGGTACTTCTATGAACACTGAAGCTTTCTTT. Encoded protein: CASSYISGTGTSMNTEAFF.

The chain uses TRBV18 and TRBJ2-2; TRBD2 matches 9 bases. The CDR3 has 17 residues. Losses at the gene ends were 3 bases for V and 5 bases for J; bases not matched to a gene: 10. The germline V gene has CDR1 KGHSH and CDR2 LQKENI. The CDR3 loop is CASSPIILSGRTGELFF. The DNA for the CDR3 is TGTGCCAGCTCACCTATCATACTGAGCGGGAGGACCGGGGAGCTGTTTTTT.